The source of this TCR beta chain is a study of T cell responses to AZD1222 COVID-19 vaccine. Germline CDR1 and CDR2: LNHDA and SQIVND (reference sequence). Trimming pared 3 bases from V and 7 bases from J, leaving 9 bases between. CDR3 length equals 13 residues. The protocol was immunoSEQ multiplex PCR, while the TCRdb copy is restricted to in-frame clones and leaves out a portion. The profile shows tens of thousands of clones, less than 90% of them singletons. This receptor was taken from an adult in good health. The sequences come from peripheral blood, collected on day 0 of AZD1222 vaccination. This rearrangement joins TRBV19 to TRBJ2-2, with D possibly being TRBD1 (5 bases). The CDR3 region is CASSMFRDGELFF. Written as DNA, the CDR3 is TGTGCCAGTAGTATGTTCAGGGACGGGGAGCTGTTTTTT.